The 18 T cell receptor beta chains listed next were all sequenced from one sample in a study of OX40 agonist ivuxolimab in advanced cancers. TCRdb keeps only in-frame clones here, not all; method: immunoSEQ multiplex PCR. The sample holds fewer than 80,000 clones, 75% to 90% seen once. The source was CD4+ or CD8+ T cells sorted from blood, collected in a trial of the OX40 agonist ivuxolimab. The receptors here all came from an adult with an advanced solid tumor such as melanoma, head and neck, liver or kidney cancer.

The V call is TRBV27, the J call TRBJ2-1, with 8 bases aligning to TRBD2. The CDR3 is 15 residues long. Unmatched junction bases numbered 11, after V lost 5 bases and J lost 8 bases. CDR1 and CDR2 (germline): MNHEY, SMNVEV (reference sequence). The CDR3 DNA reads TGTGCCAGCAGTCCACCGGGACTAGAACCTGATGAGCAGTTCTTC. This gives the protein CASSPPGLEPDEQFF.

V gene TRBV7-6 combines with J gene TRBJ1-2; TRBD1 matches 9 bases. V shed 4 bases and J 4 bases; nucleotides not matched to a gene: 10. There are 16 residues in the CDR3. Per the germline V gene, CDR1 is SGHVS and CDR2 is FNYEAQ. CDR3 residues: CASSSARDRESYGYTF. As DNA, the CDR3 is TGTGCCAGCAGCTCAGCCAGGGACAGGGAATCCTATGGCTACACCTTC.

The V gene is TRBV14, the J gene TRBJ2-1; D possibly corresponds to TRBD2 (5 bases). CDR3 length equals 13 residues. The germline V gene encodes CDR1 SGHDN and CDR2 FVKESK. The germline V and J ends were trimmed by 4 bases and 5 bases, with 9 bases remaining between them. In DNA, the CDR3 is TGTGCCAGCAGCCGAGGACTTAACAATGAGCAGTTCTTC. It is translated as CASSRGLNNEQFF.

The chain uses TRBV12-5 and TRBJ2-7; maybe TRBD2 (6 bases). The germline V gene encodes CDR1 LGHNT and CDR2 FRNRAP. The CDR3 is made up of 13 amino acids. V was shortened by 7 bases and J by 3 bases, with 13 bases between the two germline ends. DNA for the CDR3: TGTGCTAGTGTAGCGGACACGGGCTACGAGCAGTACTTC. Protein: CASVADTGYEQYF. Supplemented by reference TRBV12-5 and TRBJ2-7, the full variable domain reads DARVTQTPRHKVTEMGQEVTMRCQPILGHNTVFWYRQTMMQGLELLAYFRNRAPLDDSGMPKDRFSAEMPDATLATLKIQPSEPRDSAVYFCASVADTGYEQYFGPGTRLTVT.

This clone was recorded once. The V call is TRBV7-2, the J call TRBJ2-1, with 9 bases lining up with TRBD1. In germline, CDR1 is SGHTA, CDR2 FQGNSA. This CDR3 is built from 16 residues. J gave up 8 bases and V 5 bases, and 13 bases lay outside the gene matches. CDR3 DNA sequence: TGTGCCAGCAGCCCTGCTGGGGGACAGGGTCTCTATGAGCAGTTCTTC. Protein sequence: CASSPAGGQGLYEQFF.

CDR3 coding DNA: TGTGCCAGCAGCGCCGTGGACGAGCAGTACTTC. The encoded protein is CASSAVDEQYF. This chain uses TRBV11-2 with TRBJ2-7; D is uncertain. The CDR3 extends over 11 amino acids. V shed 5 bases and J shed 5 bases, with 7 bases lying between them. The germline V gene has CDR1 SGHAT and CDR2 FQNNGV.

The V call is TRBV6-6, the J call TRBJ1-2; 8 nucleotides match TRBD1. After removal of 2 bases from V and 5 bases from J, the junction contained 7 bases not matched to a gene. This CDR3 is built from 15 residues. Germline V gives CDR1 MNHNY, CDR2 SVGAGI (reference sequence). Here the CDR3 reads CASSYSGRGPYGYTF. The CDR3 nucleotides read TGTGCCAGCAGTTACAGTGGCAGGGGGCCATATGGCTACACCTTC.

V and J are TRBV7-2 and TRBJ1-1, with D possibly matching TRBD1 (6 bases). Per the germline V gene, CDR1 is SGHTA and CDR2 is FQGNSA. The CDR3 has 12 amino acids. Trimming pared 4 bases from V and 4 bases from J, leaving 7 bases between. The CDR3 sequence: CASSWGPTEAFF. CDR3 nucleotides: TGTGCCAGCAGCTGGGGGCCCACTGAAGCTTTCTTT.

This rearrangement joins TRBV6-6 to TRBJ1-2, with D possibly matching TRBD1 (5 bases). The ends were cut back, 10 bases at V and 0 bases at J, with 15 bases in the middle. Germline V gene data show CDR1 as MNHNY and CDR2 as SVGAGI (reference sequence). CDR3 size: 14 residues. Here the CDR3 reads CAICRVPANYGYTF. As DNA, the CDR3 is TGTGCCATTTGCAGGGTACCAGCTAACTATGGCTACACCTTC.

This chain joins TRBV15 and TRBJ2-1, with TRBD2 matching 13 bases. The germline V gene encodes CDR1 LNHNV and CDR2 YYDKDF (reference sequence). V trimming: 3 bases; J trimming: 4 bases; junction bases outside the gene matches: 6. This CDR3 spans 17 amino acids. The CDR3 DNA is TGTGCCACCAGCAGTTTCCTACTAGCGGGGGGGTACAATGAGCAGTTCTTC. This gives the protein CATSSFLLAGGYNEQFF.

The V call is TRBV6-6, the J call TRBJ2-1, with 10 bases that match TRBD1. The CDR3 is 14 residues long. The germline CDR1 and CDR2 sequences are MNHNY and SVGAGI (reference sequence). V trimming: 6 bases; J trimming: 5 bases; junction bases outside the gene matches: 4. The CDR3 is CASRYGTGDNEQFF. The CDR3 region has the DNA TGTGCCAGCAGGTACGGGACAGGGGACAATGAGCAGTTCTTC.

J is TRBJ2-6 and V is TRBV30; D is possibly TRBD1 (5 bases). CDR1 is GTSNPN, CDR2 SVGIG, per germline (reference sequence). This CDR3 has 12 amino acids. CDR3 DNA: TGTGCTTGGGGCGCTGGGGCCAACGTCCTGACTTTC. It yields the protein CAWGAGANVLTF. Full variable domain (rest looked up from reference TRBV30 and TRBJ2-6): SQTIHQWPATLVQPVGSPLSLECTVEGTSNPNLYWYRQAAGRGLQLLFYSVGIGQISSEVPQNLSASRPQDRQFILSSKKLLLSDSGFYLCAWGAGANVLTFGAGSRLTVL.

The CDR3 bases are TGTGCCAGCAGCCCCCGCGGGGGGCGCTTCTATGGCTACACCTTC. This translates into CASSPRGGRFYGYTF. V usage is TRBV13 and J usage is TRBJ1-2; maybe TRBD1 (6 bases). Germline V CDR1 and CDR2: PRHDT, FYEKMQ (reference sequence). The length of the CDR3 is 15 residues. V was cut by 5 bases and J by 4 bases, with 17 bases left in between.

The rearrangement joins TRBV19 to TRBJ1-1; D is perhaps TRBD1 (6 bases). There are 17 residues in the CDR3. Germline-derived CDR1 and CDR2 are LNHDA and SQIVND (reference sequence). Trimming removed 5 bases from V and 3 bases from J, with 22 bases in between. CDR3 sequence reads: CASSHRGGRREDTEAFF. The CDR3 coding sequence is TGTGCCAGTAGTCACAGAGGGGGAAGGAGAGAGGACACTGAAGCTTTCTTT.

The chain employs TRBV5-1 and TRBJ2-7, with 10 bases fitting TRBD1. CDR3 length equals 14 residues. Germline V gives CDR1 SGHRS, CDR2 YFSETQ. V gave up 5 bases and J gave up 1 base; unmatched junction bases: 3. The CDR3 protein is CASSGTGASYEQYF. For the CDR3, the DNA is TGCGCCAGCAGTGGGACAGGGGCATCCTACGAGCAGTACTTC.

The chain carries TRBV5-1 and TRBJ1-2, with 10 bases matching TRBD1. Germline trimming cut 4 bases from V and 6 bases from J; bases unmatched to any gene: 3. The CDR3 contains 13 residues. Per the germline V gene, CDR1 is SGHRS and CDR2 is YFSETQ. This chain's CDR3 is CASSKGQGDGYTF. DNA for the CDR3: TGCGCCAGCAGCAAAGGACAGGGGGATGGCTACACCTTC.

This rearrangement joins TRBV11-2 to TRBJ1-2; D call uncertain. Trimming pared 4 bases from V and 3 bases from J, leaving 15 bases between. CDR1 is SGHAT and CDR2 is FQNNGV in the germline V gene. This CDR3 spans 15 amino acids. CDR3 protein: CASSSIRGYDYGYTF. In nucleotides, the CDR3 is TGTGCCAGCAGCTCAATCCGAGGATACGACTATGGCTACACCTTC.

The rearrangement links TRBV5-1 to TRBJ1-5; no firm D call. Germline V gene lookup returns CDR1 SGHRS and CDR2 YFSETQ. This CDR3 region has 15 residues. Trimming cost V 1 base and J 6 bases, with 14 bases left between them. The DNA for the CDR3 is TGCGCCAGCAGCTTGAGTCCGGGGAAGGCTCAGCCCCAGCATTTT. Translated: CASSLSPGKAQPQHF.